The 27 T cell receptor beta chains reported below all come from one sample, sequenced in a study of cytomegalovirus exposure and HLA in healthy donors (dated by TCRdb to between 2016 and 2019). The method was the immunoSEQ multiplex PCR assay. For the multiplex PCR, a mixture combining 60 forward primers for TCR Vbeta segments and 13 reverse primers for TCR Jbeta segments was used. Not all clones reach the TCRdb copy of this immuneACCESS table, which keeps in-frame sequences only. Checked studies attribute under half of the gap to unresolved V genes and leave the rest unexplained. The sample's own table lists about 140,000 clones. 2.7% of the sample is taken by the ten largest. The material sequenced was PBMCs. The receptors originated from a man in his forties or fifties in good health and CMV-seronegative.

The V and J genes are TRBV4-1 and TRBJ2-2, with D uncertain. The CDR3 has 13 amino acids. V was trimmed by 4 bases and J by 5 bases, leaving 8 bases between them. Germline V gives CDR1 MGHRA, CDR2 YSYEKL. CDR3 loop: CASSPSVTGELFF. The CDR3 DNA follows: TGCGCCAGCAGCCCCTCGGTAACCGGGGAGCTGTTTTTT.

This sequence joins TRBV28 and TRBJ1-2, with D possibly being TRBD1 (5 bases). Trimming cost V 7 bases and J 6 bases, with 12 bases left between them. CDR1 and CDR2 (germline): MDHEN, SYDVKM. The CDR3 covers 12 residues. CDR3 region: CASTWGEDGYTF. The CDR3 DNA is TGTGCCAGCACCTGGGGGGAGGATGGCTACACCTTC.

The chain links TRBV5-1 to TRBJ2-1; TRBD2 aligns across 13 bases. The V gene's germline CDR1 is SGHRS and CDR2 YFSETQ. The CDR3 loop spans 17 amino acids. Trimming took 4 bases from V and 8 from J; bases not matched to a gene: 12. The CDR3 coding sequence is TGCGCCAGCAGCCTAACAAGCCGGACTAGCGGGGGCGATGAGCAGTTCTTC. This translates into CASSLTSRTSGGDEQFF. The entire variable domain, with the rest obtained from reference TRBV5-1 and TRBJ2-1, is as follows: KAGVTQTPRYLIKTRGQQVTLSCSPISGHRSVSWYQQTPGQGLQFLFEYFSETQRNKGNFPGRFSGRQFSNSRSEMNVSTLELGDSALYLCASSLTSRTSGGDEQFFGPGTRLTVL.

The chain has TRBV19 and TRBJ1-3; 9 bases are shared with TRBD1. V was pared by 6 bases and J by 1 base, with 4 bases of the junction left unmatched. CDR1 and CDR2 (germline): LNHDA, SQIVND (reference sequence). This CDR3 contains 15 residues. The CDR3 sequence: CASRPTGGSGNTIYF. CDR3 DNA: TGTGCCAGTAGACCGACAGGGGGATCTGGAAACACCATATATTTT.

This sequence joins TRBV6-6 and TRBJ1-6; TRBD1 matches 9 bases. Germline V CDR1 and CDR2: MNHNY, SVGAGI (reference sequence). The CDR3 has 15 residues. Trimming took 6 bases from V and 12 from J; bases not matched to a gene: 12. Written as DNA, the CDR3 is TGTGCCAGCAGCTTATTCCGGGACAGGGCTCTACCCCTCCACTTT. It yields the protein CASSLFRDRALPLHF.

This chain connects TRBV4-3 to TRBJ2-7; 10 bases are shared with TRBD1. The CDR3 covers 16 residues. J was trimmed by 6 bases and V by 0 bases; bases with no gene match: 8. Germline V gives CDR1 LGHNA, CDR2 YSLEER. The CDR3 DNA reads as TGCGCCAGCAGCCAAGATCTGACAGGGGGCGCCGTCGAGCAGTACTTC. It encodes CASSQDLTGGAVEQYF.

The chain carries TRBV7-3 and TRBJ2-1, with 7 positions matching TRBD1. J was trimmed by 3 bases and V by 1 base; bases with no gene match: 3. Germline values: CDR1 SGHTA, CDR2 FQGTGA. The CDR3 totals 15 residues. Written as DNA, the CDR3 is TGTGCCAGCAGCTTAAGAGGGACAGACTACAATGAGCAGTTCTTC. This codes for CASSLRGTDYNEQFF.

The chain recombines TRBV5-6 with TRBJ1-2; 10 nucleotides match TRBD1. CDR1 is SGHDT, CDR2 YYEEEE, per germline. This CDR3 comprises 15 residues. V lost 4 bases to trimming and J lost 8 bases; unmatched junction nucleotides: 11. The chain's CDR3 is CASSAGLTGGQGYTF. CDR3 bases: TGTGCCAGCAGCGCCGGACTGACAGGGGGCCAAGGCTACACCTTC.

The chain employs TRBV2 and TRBJ2-1; 10 bases match TRBD2. After removal of 6 bases from V and 7 bases from J, the junction contained 9 bases not matched to a gene. Looked up from germline, CDR1 is SNHLY and CDR2 is FYNNEI. The CDR3 has 15 amino acids. The DNA for the CDR3 is TGTGCCAGCAGCGAGCGGGGGGGCCCTTCTAATGAGCAGTTCTTC. It translates to CASSERGGPSNEQFF.

For the CDR3, the DNA is TGCGCCAGCAGCCAAGAGGGACTGTATAATTCACCCCTCCACTTT. It is translated as CASSQEGLYNSPLHF. J is TRBJ1-6 and V is TRBV4-3, with a tentative D call TRBD1 (5 bases). This CDR3 contains 15 residues. V lost 0 bases, J lost 4 bases, and 7 bases lay in between. In germline, CDR1 is LGHNA, CDR2 YSLEER.

This chain links TRBV27 with TRBJ2-2; D gene ambiguous. This CDR3 contains 12 residues. Germline V gene data show CDR1 as MNHEY and CDR2 as SMNVEV (reference sequence). V was trimmed by 3 bases and J by 4 bases, leaving 3 bases between them. The CDR3 DNA reads as TGTGCCAGCAGTTTCGTCACCGGGGAGCTGTTTTTT. Translating it yields CASSFVTGELFF.

Concerning this clone: This sample also contains other DNA sequences that code for the same CDR3. The V gene is TRBV6-5, the J gene TRBJ1-2; 7 nucleotides match TRBD1. V trimming: 4 bases; J trimming: 5 bases; junction bases outside the gene matches: 4. The CDR3 totals 13 residues. Germline V gene sequence: CDR1 MNHEY, CDR2 SVGAGI. This CDR3 reads CASSLSTGYGYTF. Here the CDR3 DNA reads TGTGCCAGCAGTTTGTCGACAGGGTATGGCTACACCTTC.

V and J are TRBV6-5 and TRBJ2-2; no reliable D call. Trimming removed 0 bases from V and 6 bases from J, with 8 bases in between. Per the germline V gene, CDR1 is MNHEY and CDR2 is SVGAGI. This CDR3 is built from 14 residues. The CDR3 DNA reads as TGTGCCAGCAGTTACTCGAGGTTATCCGGGGAGCTGTTTTTT. This encodes CASSYSRLSGELFF.

The chain's CDR3 is CASSRESEKLFF. In DNA, the CDR3 is TGTGCCAGCAGTCGGGAGAGTGAAAAACTGTTTTTT. The chain carries TRBV28 and TRBJ1-4; no clear D gene. Germline V gene lookup returns CDR1 MDHEN and CDR2 SYDVKM. With 5 bases removed from V and 7 bases from J, the gap between germline ends came to 8 bases. This CDR3 contains 12 residues.

V usage is TRBV27 and J usage is TRBJ1-1; 7 bases agree with TRBD1. Per the germline V gene, CDR1 is MNHEY and CDR2 is SMNVEV (reference sequence). V trimming: 4 bases; J trimming: 5 bases; junction bases outside the gene matches: 16. CDR3 length: 17 residues. In nucleotides, the CDR3 is TGTGCCAGCAGTTCGGGATACGGACAGGTCGGCAAAACTGAAGCTTTCTTT. Amino acid sequence: CASSSGYGQVGKTEAFF.

This chain uses TRBV2 with TRBJ2-7, with D unresolved. Germline CDR1 reads SNHLY; CDR2 reads FYNNEI. The CDR3 is 13 residues long. The V and J ends lost 4 bases and 1 base respectively, with 8 bases between them. The CDR3 is CASSVYRSYEQYF. In DNA form, the CDR3 reads TGTGCCAGCAGTGTATACCGGTCCTACGAGCAGTACTTC.

The chain links TRBV7-2 to TRBJ2-7; the D gene is possibly TRBD2 (7 bases). Trimming took off 1 base at V and 5 bases at J, with 15 bases between the two ends. Germline CDR1 SGHTA, CDR2 FQGNSA. The length of the CDR3 is 15 residues. CDR3 bases: TGTGCCAGCAGCTTAGAGGGTACAGGGAGGGACGAGCAGTACTTC. Residues: CASSLEGTGRDEQYF. The full variable domain, completed using reference TRBV7-2 and TRBJ2-7, is GAGVSQSPSNKVTEKGKDVELRCDPISGHTALYWYRQSLGQGLEFLIYFQGNSAPDKSGLPSDRFSAERTGGSVSTLTIQRTQQEDSAVYLCASSLEGTGRDEQYFGPGTRLTVT.

V and J are TRBV29-1 and TRBJ2-7, with TRBD2 matching over 7 bases. V lost 7 bases, J lost 3 bases, and 12 bases stayed unmatched. This CDR3 comprises 14 residues. CDR1 is SQVTM and CDR2 is ANQGSEA in the germline V gene. The CDR3 DNA sequence: TGCAGCGCCCGAAGGACTCCGGGAGGCTACGAGCAGTACTTC. Protein sequence: CSARRTPGGYEQYF.

V gene TRBV5-4 combines with J gene TRBJ2-7; 9 bases agree with TRBD1. The germline gives CDR1 SGHNT, CDR2 YYREEE (reference sequence). V shed 3 bases and J 2 bases; nucleotides not matched to a gene: 12. The CDR3 covers 17 residues. The CDR3 sequence is CASSYVPGTGNPYEQYF. Here the CDR3 DNA reads TGTGCCAGCAGCTACGTGCCCGGGACAGGGAACCCCTACGAGCAGTACTTC. Full variable domain (outside the CDR3, taken from reference TRBV5-4 and TRBJ2-7): ETGVTQSPTHLIKTRGQQVTLRCSSQSGHNTVSWYQQALGQGPQFIFQYYREEENGRGNFPPRFSGLQFPNYSSELNVNALELDDSALYLCASSYVPGTGNPYEQYFGPGTRLTVT.

For the CDR3, the DNA is TGTGCCAGCAGCTTAGCAGGGGTAGAGACCCAGTACTTC. It specifies CASSLAGVETQYF. The J gene is TRBJ2-5, the V gene TRBV7-2; D perhaps matches TRBD1 (5 bases). The V gene's germline CDR1 is SGHTA and CDR2 FQGNSA. The CDR3 contains 13 residues. Trimming took 0 bases from V and 4 from J, leaving 6 bases between them. Variable domain in full (rest from reference TRBV7-2 and TRBJ2-5): GAGVSQSPSNKVTEKGKDVELRCDPISGHTALYWYRQSLGQGLEFLIYFQGNSAPDKSGLPSDRFSAERTGGSVSTLTIQRTQQEDSAVYLCASSLAGVETQYFGPGTRLLVL.

The CDR3 bases are TGTGCCAGCAGCTCGTCCATGGGGGGGCCCTCCTACAATGAGCAGTTCTTC. This codes for CASSSSMGGPSYNEQFF. The V gene is TRBV7-6, the J gene TRBJ2-1, with TRBD2 as a possible D gene (7 bases). V lost 4 bases and J 0 bases, leaving 16 bases between the germline ends. Germline lookup yields CDR1 SGHVS and CDR2 FNYEAQ. The CDR3 has 17 residues. The full variable domain, in which reference TRBV7-6 and TRBJ2-1 provide the parts outside the CDR3, is GAGVSQSPRYKVTKRGQDVALRCDPISGHVSLYWYRQALGQGPEFLTYFNYEAQQDKSGLPNDRFSAERPEGSISTLTIQRTEQRDSAMYRCASSSSMGGPSYNEQFFGPGTRLTVL.

V is TRBV29-1 and J is TRBJ1-1, with 8 bases fitting TRBD1. The length of the CDR3 is 14 residues. Per germline, CDR1 SQVTM and CDR2 ANQGSEA. Losses at the gene ends were 5 bases for V and 1 base for J; bases not matched to a gene: 6. CDR3 coding DNA: TGCAGCGTTACAGCAGGGGGCTGGAACACTGAAGCTTTCTTT. Translating it yields CSVTAGGWNTEAFF.

The gene calls are TRBV7-8 and TRBJ1-3; 8 nucleotides match TRBD1. The CDR3 covers 18 residues. Per the germline V gene, CDR1 is SGHVS and CDR2 is FQNEAQ. The V segment lost 6 bases and the J segment 3 bases; nucleotides outside the gene matches: 16. CDR3 bases: TGTGCCAGCAGGAATTTTATTGGGACAGGTGACTTTGGAAACACCATATATTTT. It is translated as CASRNFIGTGDFGNTIYF.

The chain carries TRBV19 and TRBJ2-2; 9 nucleotides match TRBD1. This CDR3 region has 16 residues. The ends lost 10 bases at V and 3 bases at J; junction bases unmatched: 12. CDR1 and CDR2 from the germline V gene are LNHDA and SQIVND (reference sequence). The CDR3 DNA sequence: TGTGCCACCACCACCGAGACAGGGGGTTACACCGGGGAGCTGTTTTTT. Protein sequence: CATTTETGGYTGELFF.

V usage is TRBV6-5 and J usage is TRBJ1-5; D possibly corresponds to TRBD1 (6 bases). Trimming pared 0 bases from V and 4 bases from J, leaving 10 bases between. The germline gives CDR1 MNHEY, CDR2 SVGAGI. CDR3 size: 15 residues. The CDR3 sequence: CASSYSSGQNQPQHF. The CDR3 bases are TGTGCCAGCAGTTACTCATCGGGACAAAATCAGCCCCAGCATTTT.

This chain uses TRBV4-3 with TRBJ1-4; D may be TRBD1 (6 bases). The germline V gene has CDR1 LGHNA and CDR2 YSLEER. V shed 4 bases and J shed 8 bases, with 11 bases lying between them. The CDR3 runs 13 residues. The chain's CDR3 is CASSPLQGEKLFF. CDR3 DNA: TGCGCCAGCAGCCCCTTACAGGGAGAAAAACTGTTTTTT.

This rearrangement joins TRBV5-1 to TRBJ2-7, with 13 bases identical to TRBD2. The germline V gene encodes CDR1 SGHRS and CDR2 YFSETQ. J was trimmed by 1 base and V by 1 base; bases with no gene match: 2. This CDR3 comprises 16 residues. CDR3 region: CASSLTSGGVSYEQYF. The CDR3 coding sequence is TGCGCCAGCAGCTTGACTAGCGGGGGGGTTTCCTACGAGCAGTACTTC.